Each of the 17 T cell receptor beta chains below was sequenced from the same sample in a study of T cell repertoires in cytomegalovirus infection. TCRdb called the reads again in MiXCR, with one record for every CDR3 protein. The sample lists nearly 650,000 distinct CDR3 sequences, less than 25% occurring once. The sequenced sample consisted of CD8+ T cells from PBMCs. The receptor set was obtained from a human donor in good health (CMV status not recorded). Some clones in this sample may be carry-over from other donors' samples.

The V gene is TRBV5-4, the J gene TRBJ1-2; D gene uncertain. The V end lost 0 bases, the J end lost 1 base, and 13 bases lay between the germline ends. This CDR3 contains 16 residues. Germline-derived CDR1 and CDR2 are SGHNT and YYREEE (reference sequence). CDR3 DNA: TGTGCCAGCAGCTTGGAGGAAAGATTTGTTAACTATGGCTACACCTTC. Amino acids: CASSLEERFVNYGYTF.

J is TRBJ2-7 and V is TRBV6-2 or TRBV6-3, with 9 bases aligning to TRBD1. This CDR3 has 15 residues. J was trimmed by 2 bases and V by 3 bases; bases with no gene match: 5. CDR1 MNHEY and CDR2 SVGEGT come from the germline V gene. CDR3 nucleotides: TGTGCCAGCAGTTATAGAGGGACAGGGACCTACGAGCAGTACTTC. Protein: CASSYRGTGTYEQYF.

This clonotype was picked up a small number of times. The V call is TRBV10-3, the J call TRBJ1-2; a possible D gene is TRBD1 (5 bases). CDR1 is ENHRY, CDR2 SYGVKD, per germline. Trimming shortened V by 0 bases and J by 7 bases, and 18 bases separated the two germline ends. The CDR3 has 16 amino acids. For the CDR3, the DNA is TGTGCCATCAGTGAGTCTAGTCTGGACACCCTCACTGGCTACACCTTC. This encodes CAISESSLDTLTGYTF.

The chain combines TRBV7-4 with TRBJ2-3; D call uncertain. Per germline, CDR1 SGHVT and CDR2 SQSDAQ. The CDR3 consists of 10 residues. CDR3 sequence: CVNSLDTQYF. The CDR3 DNA is TGTGTCAACAGCTTAGATACGCAGTATTTT.

This clonotype was seen ten or more times. The chain carries TRBV28 and TRBJ1-6, with D possibly TRBD1 on 5 matching bases. The germline V and J ends were trimmed by 2 bases and 7 bases, with 9 bases remaining between them. The CDR3 is 14 amino acids. The V gene's germline CDR1 is MDHEN and CDR2 SYDVKM. The CDR3 DNA is TGTGCCAGCAGTTTAGACAGCCCGAATTCACCCCTCCACTTT. Translating it yields CASSLDSPNSPLHF. The variable domain in full, completed from reference TRBV28 and TRBJ1-6, reads DVKVTQSSRYLVKRTGEKVFLECVQDMDHENMFWYRQDPGLGLRLIYFSYDVKMKEKGDIPEGYSVSREKKERFSLILESASTNQTSMYLCASSLDSPNSPLHFGNGTRLTVT.

This clonotype was observed a handful of times. This chain links TRBV10-2 with TRBJ2-1; D is unresolved. Germline CDR1 is WSHSY and CDR2 is SAAADI. The V end lost 4 bases, the J end lost 4 bases, and 8 bases lay between the germline ends. The CDR3 covers 13 residues. CDR3 in amino acids: CASSALSYNEQFF. The DNA of the CDR3 is TGCGCCAGCAGTGCCCTCAGTTACAATGAGCAGTTCTTC.

The chain combines TRBV18 with TRBJ1-1; D gene unclear. Trimming pared 6 bases from V and 1 base from J, leaving 9 bases between. The CDR3 length is 13 residues. Per the germline V gene, CDR1 is KGHSH and CDR2 is LQKENI. CDR3 in DNA: TGTGCCAGCTCGGGCCGGGGGAACACTGAAGCTTTCTTT. This codes for CASSGRGNTEAFF.

This clonotype has more than one count but fewer than ten. J is TRBJ1-1 and V is TRBV25-1; 7 positions match TRBD1. The V gene's germline CDR1 is MGHDK and CDR2 SYGVNS. J lost 4 bases, V lost 1 base, and 3 bases had no gene match. The CDR3 length is 14 residues. The CDR3 loop is CASSESGGSTEAFF. The CDR3 DNA is TGTGCCAGCAGTGAATCAGGGGGTTCCACTGAAGCTTTCTTT. Full variable domain (outside the CDR3, taken from reference TRBV25-1 and TRBJ1-1): EADIYQTPRYLVIGTGKKITLECSQTMGHDKMYWYQQDPGMELHLIHYSYGVNSTEKGDLSSESTVSRIRTEHFPLTLESARPSHTSQYLCASSESGGSTEAFFGQGTRLTVV.

V gene TRBV28 combines with J gene TRBJ2-1; the match to TRBD2 covers 7 bases. Germline CDR1 reads MDHEN; CDR2 reads SYDVKM. The V gene end was trimmed by 7 bases and the J gene end by 0 bases; junction bases not matched to a gene: 9. The CDR3 covers 16 residues. CDR3 loop: CASKRGVPSSYNEQFF. The CDR3 region has the DNA TGTGCCAGCAAACGGGGGGTACCAAGCTCCTACAATGAGCAGTTCTTC.

The chain joins TRBV12-5 to TRBJ2-2; TRBD1 matches at 8 bases. The CDR3 has 14 amino acids. CDR1 is LGHNT, CDR2 FRNRAP, per germline. V lost 2 bases to trimming and J lost 10 bases; unmatched junction nucleotides: 6. The CDR3 protein is CASGLYDRGEELFF. The CDR3 DNA sequence: TGTGCTAGTGGTTTGTATGACAGGGGAGAGGAGCTGTTTTTT.

The J gene is TRBJ1-2, the V gene TRBV28, with D possibly TRBD1 on 5 matching bases. Germline CDR1 and CDR2: MDHEN and SYDVKM. The V and J ends lost 5 bases and 5 bases respectively, with 15 bases between them. The CDR3 loop spans 14 amino acids. CDR3 protein: CASSAPGCYYGYTF. The CDR3, as DNA: TGTGCCAGCAGTGCCCCAGGGTGTTATTATGGCTACACCTTC.

The chain is built from TRBV6-2 or TRBV6-3 and TRBJ2-7; D ambiguous. The V end was cut by 5 bases, the J end by 4 bases, with 15 bases between. Looked up from germline, CDR1 is MNHEY and CDR2 is SVGEGT. This CDR3 contains 14 residues. The CDR3 sequence is CASSHNPRLYEQYV. In DNA form, the CDR3 reads TGTGCCAGCAGTCACAATCCGAGGCTATACGAGCAGTACGTC.

The chain uses TRBV28 and TRBJ2-7, with D maybe TRBD1 (6 bases). The CDR3 contains 14 residues. Trimming cost V 3 bases and J 2 bases, with 11 bases left between them. Germline V gene lookup returns CDR1 MDHEN and CDR2 SYDVKM. The CDR3 sequence is CASSFRDTPYEQYV. In nucleotides, the CDR3 is TGTGCCAGCAGTTTCAGGGACACCCCCTACGAGCAGTACGTC.

This clonotype was found many times. The chain employs TRBV7-2 and TRBJ2-7, with a tentative D call TRBD1 (5 bases). The CDR3 length is 14 residues. Trimming removed 5 bases from V and 2 bases from J, with 13 bases in between. The germline V gene has CDR1 SGHTA and CDR2 FQGNSA. CDR3 sequence (DNA): TGTGCCAGCAGCCCGACAGAAAACCCCTACGAGCAGTACTTC. This sequence encodes CASSPTENPYEQYF. The full variable domain, with the rest looked up from reference TRBV7-2 and TRBJ2-7, is GAGVSQSPSNKVTEKGKDVELRCDPISGHTALYWYRQSLGQGLEFLIYFQGNSAPDKSGLPSDRFSAERTGGSVSTLTIQRTQQEDSAVYLCASSPTENPYEQYFGPGTRLTVT.

This clonotype has ten or more counts. CDR3 coding DNA: TGTGCCAGCAGCTCAAGACTAGCGGGGACCCTTACCGGTCGGGGCAATGAGCAGTTCTTC. This encodes CASSSRLAGTLTGRGNEQFF. J is TRBJ2-1 and V is TRBV7-9; TRBD2 agrees at 11 bases. The V segment lost 4 bases and the J segment 6 bases; nucleotides outside the gene matches: 20. CDR1 is SEHNR and CDR2 is FQNEAQ in the germline V gene (reference sequence). The CDR3 covers 20 residues.

V and J are TRBV4-1 and TRBJ2-1; TRBD1 agrees at 8 bases. The V gene's germline CDR1 is MGHRA and CDR2 YSYEKL. The CDR3 has 17 amino acids. V shed 3 bases and J 6 bases; nucleotides not matched to a gene: 13. The CDR3 region is CASSQPIEDRVTNEQFF. In DNA form, the CDR3 reads TGCGCCAGCAGCCAGCCAATAGAGGACAGGGTGACCAATGAGCAGTTCTTC.

This clonotype was detected many times. The chain recombines TRBV7-6 with TRBJ1-6; D gene ambiguous. The CDR3 sequence is 13 residues long. Germline values: CDR1 SGHVS, CDR2 FNYEAQ. Trimming cost V 5 bases and J 9 bases, with 11 bases left between them. The CDR3 sequence: CASSTVVGSPLHF. Written as DNA, the CDR3 is TGTGCCAGCAGCACAGTAGTAGGTTCACCCCTCCACTTT.